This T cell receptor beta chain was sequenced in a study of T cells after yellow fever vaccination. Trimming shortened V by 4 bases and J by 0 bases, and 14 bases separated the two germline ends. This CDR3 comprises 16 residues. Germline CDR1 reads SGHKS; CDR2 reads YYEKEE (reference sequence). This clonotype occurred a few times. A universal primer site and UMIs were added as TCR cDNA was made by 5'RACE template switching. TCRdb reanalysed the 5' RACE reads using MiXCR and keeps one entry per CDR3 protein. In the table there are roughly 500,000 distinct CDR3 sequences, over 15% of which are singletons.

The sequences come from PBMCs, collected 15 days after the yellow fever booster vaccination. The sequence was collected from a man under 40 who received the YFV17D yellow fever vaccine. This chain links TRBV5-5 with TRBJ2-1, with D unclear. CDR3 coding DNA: TGTGCCAGCAGCCCTACCTCAACTCTCTCCTACAATGAGCAGTTCTTC. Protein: CASSPTSTLSYNEQFF.